This TCR beta chain was observed in a study of shared clonotypes between healthy human individuals. Only a few counts were recorded for this clone. The sample has other DNA sequences that encode this CDR3 too. TCRdb's copy holds only in-frame clones and misses some; the assay was immunoSEQ multiplex PCR. This sample has about 590,000 clones, with roughly 96% found just once. Naivety among CD8 cells was defined by CD45RO negativity and positive CCR7 selection, thereby excluding terminally differentiated effector memory CD45RA+ cells. There are 14 residues in the CDR3. The V segment lost 5 bases and the J segment 6 bases; nucleotides outside the gene matches: 5. From germline, CDR1 is MNHEY and CDR2 SMNVEV (reference sequence).

V usage is TRBV27 and J usage is TRBJ2-7, with 12 bases lining up with TRBD1. The sample was naive CD8+ T cells sorted from blood. The source of this sequence is a woman aged 30 to 39 in good health. The CDR3, as DNA: TGTGCCAGCAGTCCCGGGACAGGGGGCGGCGAGCAGTACTTC. Translation gives CASSPGTGGGEQYF.